This TCR beta chain was profiled in a study of T cell repertoires in cytomegalovirus infection (dated by TCRdb to the late 2010s). About the full investigation: Donor HLA type was relevant to the analysis, because carriage of CMV infection together with the matching HLA type was indicated by public TCR beta signatures.

The paper as a whole reports these results and caveats: The ex vivo response was dominated by HLA-C-restricted CMV-specific TCR beta clonotypes, which also provided the single most frequent clonotype in two of eight donors. Cumulative frequency of public TCR beta family members discriminated carriers of CMV infection plus the relevant HLA type in this cohort and an independent 352-donor cohort.

Data came from an Illumina HiSeq 1500. TCRdb itself trimmed the public reads at Q25 with fastp, ran MiXCR and retained productive beta chains. All rows with the same CDR3 protein become a single entry with the most common DNA and genes. Across this sample there are under 250,000 distinct CDR3 sequences, with around 12% seen only once. Of the sample, approximately 1.6% is held by the ten largest clones. This clonotype was counted many times. There is no known antigen for this receptor. No much larger clone is present one base from it, and per-base qualities are unavailable. The junction shows trimming of 5 bases on V and 1 base on J, plus 12 bases between the germline ends. CDR1 is given as SGHTA and CDR2 as FQGNSA, both from the germline V gene. The CDR3 has 14 amino acids, counting the end cysteine and phenylalanine. The retained sequence is limited to the CDR3, 42 bases, with the frame set at the first base.

Input material: PBMCs. The source of this sequence is a human donor in good health (CMV status not recorded). Some clones in this sample may be carry-over from other donors' samples. The chain joins TRBV7-2 to TRBJ2-7; tentative D gene TRBD2, with 5 bases matching. The bases read TGTGCCAGCAGCCGCGACGGCGGGTCCTACGAGCAGTACTTC. Translated, this gives CASSRDGGSYEQYF.